One and the same sample provided the 19 T cell receptor beta chains below, sequenced in a study of CXCR3-negative and CXCR3-positive naive CD8 T cells (dated 2019 in TCRdb). No cognate antigen is known for these TCRs. The paper's findings and limits, for the study overall: TRB CDR3s from CXCR3-positive naive cells showed higher hydrophobicity (lower Kidera factor 4), lower energy, and higher strength and volume indices than CXCR3-negative naive cells.

The sequencer listed for this sample is NextSeq 550. The Human TCR Profiling Kit (MiLaboratory) was used to make UMI-labeled 5' RACE TRB cDNA libraries. Reprocessed by TCRdb, the reads give a single entry per CDR3 protein sequence, without DNA. The sample has about 98,000 distinct CDR3 sequences on record. 0.82% of the sample lies in the top ten. The sequencing sample was made of naive CXCR3+ CD8+ T cells from blood. This specimen's cell subset or site label, interpreted: CD45RO-CCR7+CD27+CD95- naive CD8+ T cells expressing CXCR3 (TNR3+). All receptors come from a human donor in good health. Some clones in this sample may be carry-over from other donors' samples.

The gene calls are TRBV28 and TRBJ2-3. Germline V gives CDR1 MDHEN, CDR2 SYDVKM. The CDR3 spans 15 residues. The CDR3 sequence: CASSPETQTLDTQYF.

The chain uses TRBV15 and TRBJ2-1; TCRdb lists TRBD2, though no DNA is available to test this call. Germline V gives CDR1 LNHNV, CDR2 YYDKDF (reference sequence). This CDR3 spans 19 amino acids. This CDR3 is CATSRGRGTSGLSYNEQFF. The complete variable domain, with remaining parts taken from reference TRBV15 and TRBJ2-1, reads DAMVIQNPRYQVTQFGKPVTLSCSQTLNHNVMYWYQQKSSQAPKLLFHYYDKDFNNEADTPDNFQSRRPNTSFCFLDIRSPGLGDTAMYLCATSRGRGTSGLSYNEQFFGPGTRLTVL.

V is TRBV29-1 and J is TRBJ1-1; without DNA, the TCRdb call of TRBD1 cannot be checked. The CDR3 loop spans 13 amino acids. Germline V gene sequence: CDR1 SQVTM, CDR2 ANQGSEA. CDR3 sequence: CSVATDGGTEAFF.

V is TRBV12-3 or TRBV12-4 and J is TRBJ1-5. The CDR3 is 16 amino acids. The CDR3: CASSFQGPRGNQPQHF.

J is TRBJ2-5 and V is TRBV3-1. The germline V gene has CDR1 LGHDT and CDR2 YNNKEL (reference sequence). CDR3 size: 11 residues. CDR3 region: CASDTVETQYF.

The chain links TRBV27 to TRBJ1-2. The CDR3 is made up of 15 amino acids. Germline V CDR1 and CDR2: MNHEY, SMNVEV (reference sequence). CDR3 sequence: CASSLSPGLLYGYTF.

V gene TRBV13 combines with J gene TRBJ1-3. There are 14 residues in the CDR3. Looked up from germline, CDR1 is PRHDT and CDR2 is FYEKMQ (reference sequence). CDR3 sequence reads: CASTGGSKLNTIYF.

The genes are TRBV5-6 and TRBJ2-1; TCRdb returns TRBD2, unconfirmable since there is no DNA. CDR1 is SGHDT, CDR2 YYEEEE, per germline. This CDR3 region has 15 residues. CDR3 sequence: CASSSYGTSINEQFF.

V gene TRBV28 combines with J gene TRBJ2-3; the D call of TRBD2 rests on TCRdb alone, since no DNA is present to check it. This CDR3 is built from 14 residues. Germline loops: CDR1 MDHEN, CDR2 SYDVKM. The CDR3 reads CASSTLAGVDTQYF. The full variable domain, completed using reference TRBV28 and TRBJ2-3, is DVKVTQSSRYLVKRTGEKVFLECVQDMDHENMFWYRQDPGLGLRLIYFSYDVKMKEKGDIPEGYSVSREKKERFSLILESASTNQTSMYLCASSTLAGVDTQYFGPGTRLTVL.

The genes are TRBV7-6 and TRBJ2-7; TCRdb's D call, TRBD1, is unchecked because there is no DNA. Per the germline V gene, CDR1 is SGHVS and CDR2 is FNYEAQ. CDR3 length: 15 amino acids. CDR3 region: CASSLGGLAGREQYF.

The gene calls are TRBV29-1 and TRBJ2-7; TCRdb lists TRBD2, though no DNA is available to test this call. Germline CDR1 and CDR2: SQVTM and ANQGSEA. The CDR3 runs 17 residues. CDR3 residues: CSVEVIAGTTSIYEQYF.

This chain joins TRBV5-1 and TRBJ1-4; the D call from TCRdb, TRBD1, cannot be confirmed without DNA. The germline V gene has CDR1 SGHRS and CDR2 YFSETQ. The CDR3 length is 16 residues. The CDR3 sequence is CASSSRGPETNEKLFF.

The J gene is TRBJ2-2, the V gene TRBV29-1; as DNA is missing, the TRBD2 call by TCRdb cannot be tested. CDR1 is SQVTM and CDR2 is ANQGSEA in the germline V gene. The CDR3 contains 15 residues. The CDR3 loop is CSAGLGEPNTGELFF.

J is TRBJ2-5 and V is TRBV29-1. The CDR3 length is 12 residues. CDR1 is SQVTM, CDR2 ANQGSEA, per germline. The CDR3 here is CSVVRQQETQYF.

The genes are TRBV19 and TRBJ2-7; TCRdb picks TRBD2, but there is no DNA to check that call. Germline V gives CDR1 LNHDA, CDR2 SQIVND (reference sequence). The CDR3 is 14 amino acids. The CDR3 sequence is CASSPGLGDWEQYF.

This chain uses TRBV28 with TRBJ2-6; TCRdb designates TRBD1, a call that cannot be tested without DNA. CDR3 length equals 17 residues. Germline V gives CDR1 MDHEN, CDR2 SYDVKM. The CDR3 sequence is CASSRNTGGTGANVLTF. The full variable domain, with the rest looked up from reference TRBV28 and TRBJ2-6, is DVKVTQSSRYLVKRTGEKVFLECVQDMDHENMFWYRQDPGLGLRLIYFSYDVKMKEKGDIPEGYSVSREKKERFSLILESASTNQTSMYLCASSRNTGGTGANVLTFGAGSRLTVL.

This chain joins TRBV4-3 and TRBJ2-1; TCRdb lists TRBD1, though no DNA is available to test this call. The CDR3 length is 12 residues. In germline, CDR1 is LGHNA, CDR2 YSLEER. The CDR3 sequence is CASSPRVGEQFF.

The chain's CDR3 is CASLLRGAQGGHEQFF. This chain links TRBV28 with TRBJ2-1; TCRdb lists TRBD1, though no DNA is available to test this call. Germline V lookup: CDR1 MDHEN, CDR2 SYDVKM. This CDR3 region has 16 residues.

This sequence joins TRBV5-1 and TRBJ1-6. The CDR3 totals 14 residues. Germline CDR1 SGHRS, CDR2 YFSETQ. The CDR3 loop reads CASSWGRDNSPLHF.